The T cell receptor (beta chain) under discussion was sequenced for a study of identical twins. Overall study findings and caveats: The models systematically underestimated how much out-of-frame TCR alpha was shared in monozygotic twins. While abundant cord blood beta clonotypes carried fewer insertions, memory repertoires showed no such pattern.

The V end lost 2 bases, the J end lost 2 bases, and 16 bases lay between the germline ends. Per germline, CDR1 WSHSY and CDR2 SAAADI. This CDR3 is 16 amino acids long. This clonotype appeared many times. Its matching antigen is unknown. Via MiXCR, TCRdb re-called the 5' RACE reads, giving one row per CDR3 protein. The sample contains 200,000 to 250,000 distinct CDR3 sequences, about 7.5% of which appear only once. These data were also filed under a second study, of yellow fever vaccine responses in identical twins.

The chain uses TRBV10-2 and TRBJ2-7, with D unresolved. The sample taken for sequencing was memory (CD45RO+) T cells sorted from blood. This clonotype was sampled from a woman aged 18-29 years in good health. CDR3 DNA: TGCGCCAGCAGTGAGAATTCTGGACCCATTACCTACGAGCAGTACTTC. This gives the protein CASSENSGPITYEQYF.